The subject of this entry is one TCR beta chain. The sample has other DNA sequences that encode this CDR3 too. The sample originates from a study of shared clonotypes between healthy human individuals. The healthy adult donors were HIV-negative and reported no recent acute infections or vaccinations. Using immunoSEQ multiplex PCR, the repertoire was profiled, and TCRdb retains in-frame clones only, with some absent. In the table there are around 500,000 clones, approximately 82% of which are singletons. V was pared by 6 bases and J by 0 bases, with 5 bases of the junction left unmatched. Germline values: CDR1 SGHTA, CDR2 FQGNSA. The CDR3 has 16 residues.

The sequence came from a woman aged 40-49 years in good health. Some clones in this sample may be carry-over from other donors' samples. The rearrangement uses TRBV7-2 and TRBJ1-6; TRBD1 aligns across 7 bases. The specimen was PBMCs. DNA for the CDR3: TGTGCCAGCAGTCCGGGACAGAGCTCCTATAATTCACCCCTCCACTTT. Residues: CASSPGQSSYNSPLHF. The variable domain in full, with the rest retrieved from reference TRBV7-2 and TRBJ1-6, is GAGVSQSPSNKVTEKGKDVELRCDPISGHTALYWYRQSLGQGLEFLIYFQGNSAPDKSGLPSDRFSAERTGGSVSTLTIQRTQQEDSAVYLCASSPGQSSYNSPLHFGNGTRLTVT.